This T cell receptor (beta chain) stems from a study of T cell repertoires in cytomegalovirus infection. In the study overall: Public TCR beta signature analysis indicated the presence of both CMV infection and matching HLA type. Overall study findings and caveats: The response measured ex vivo was dominated by TCR beta clonotypes (HLA-C-restricted and CMV-specific). Identification of carriers of CMV plus the relevant HLA was performed using cumulative public TCR beta family frequency.

The V end was cut by 1 base, the J end by 2 bases, with 13 bases between. The CDR3 length is 17 residues. Looked up from germline, CDR1 is KGHDR and CDR2 is SFDVKD. This clonotype occurred a few times. The antigen is undetermined. Using its own MiXCR run on the reads, TCRdb lists one record per CDR3 protein. The sample lists approximately 140,000 distinct CDR3 sequences; roughly 9% were seen once. The TCR was taken from a human donor in good health (CMV status not recorded). Some clones in this sample may be carry-over from other donors' samples. Sequencing was performed on PBMCs. V gene TRBV24-1 combines with J gene TRBJ2-2, with D tentatively TRBD2 (6 bases). The CDR3 DNA is TGTGCCACCAGTGATTTTTACCGGGACTCAAACACCGGGGAGCTGTTTTTT. The encoded protein is CATSDFYRDSNTGELFF.